This note documents a single T cell receptor (beta chain) sequence. This clonotype was detected a few times. The antigen it recognizes is unknown. The record has no base qualities; no much larger clone is one base away. CDR1 and CDR2 are read off the germline V gene as MGHDK and SYGVNS. V lost 6 bases and J lost 8 bases; the stretch between them is 19 bases long. The CDR3 runs 14 residues from the cysteine to the phenylalanine. Only the CDR3 DNA is retained, 42 bases long and in frame from the first base. The entry originates in a study of identical twins (dated by TCRdb to the mid-2010s). Background on the whole study: To test whether fetal clonotypes persist, the study used deep sequencing on TCR alpha and beta repertoires from monozygotic twins, unrelated adults of various ages, and cord blood. Replicate twin experiments were performed at different times using different library preparation protocols to rule out contamination.

Every donor in the study was a healthy Caucasian. Miltenyi CD45RO+ enrichment and human naive T-cell isolation kits were used to isolate memory (CD45RO+) and naive T cells from PBMC. Beyond this particular receptor, the publication reports: In beta out-of-frame sequences, excess twin sharing was weaker, because having fewer shared sequences lowered the signal-to-noise ratio. In monozygotic twins, out-of-frame TCR alpha sharing was systematically underestimated by recombination models, although the models agreed with sharing between unrelated individuals. Compared with coincidental sharing between unrelated individuals, out-of-frame TCR alpha sequences shared between twins showed an excess of sequences with low generation probability. Because the same donors could not be followed over many years, the conclusions depended on cross-sectional statistical analysis. Invariant T cells such as MAIT and iNKT could partly confound zero-insertion analyses, though diverse VJ usage argued against this for most clonotypes. Abundant cord blood beta clonotypes carried fewer insertions; young adult naive repertoires showed a weaker similar trend, while memory repertoires showed none.

Preparation of the library involved 5' RACE. The sequencing machine was an Illumina HiSeq 2000. Template switching added a universal primer binding site, and the final cDNA carried a unique molecular identifier that allowed TCR cDNA molecules to be counted accurately. Specific primers in the conserved constant-segment region were used to synthesize first-strand cDNA for the TCR alpha and beta chains. To control for contamination, each cDNA library was double barcoded with a SMART-Mk sample barcode plus Illumina barcodes. Two successive PCR steps introduced TruSeq adapter sequences along with Illumina sample barcodes. Sequencing of the TCR alpha and beta cDNA libraries was done on the Illumina HiSeq platform using custom primers. The authors' pipeline ran thus. Unique molecular identifiers were extracted from raw reads with MiGEC, and CDR3 positions were determined with MiXCR. For each individual, recombination models were inferred using an EM algorithm with the repgenHMM and IGoR tools. Shared clonotypes were analyzed with the tcR package in R, and sharing was normalized by the product of cloneset sizes. To study raw recombination without the effects of thymic and clonal selection, out-of-frame nonproductive sequences were analyzed. TCRdb reworked the public reads: Q25 trimming with fastp, MiXCR clone assembly, productive beta chains retained. Every distinct CDR3 protein forms one entry, paired with its most common genes and DNA. TCRdb's processing, not the study's, gives the V and J calls here. This sample is represented by roughly 250,000 distinct CDR3 sequences; 11% to 15% of them were singletons. Around 9% of the sample rests with the top ten.

Sequenced: memory (CD45RO+) T cells sorted from blood. Explained via the paper, the cell subset or site label denotes: CD45RO+ enriched T cells. Rearrangement joined TRBV25-1 to TRBJ1-2; the D gene is perhaps TRBD1, on 6 matching bases. The source is a woman aged 18-29 years in good health. The CDR3 protein: CASRAADSLGGYTF. The nucleotide sequence is TGTGCCAGCAGGGCAGCGGACAGCTTGGGCGGCTACACCTTC.